In its sample, the clone carrying this T cell receptor beta chain was seen many times. Its matching antigen is unknown. A single record per CDR3 protein comes from TCRdb applying MiXCR to the reads. The sample carries some 110,000 distinct CDR3 sequences, 9.5% to 13% recorded once. This CDR3 contains 15 residues. Germline V gives CDR1 SGHVS, CDR2 FQNEAQ. V was cut by 5 bases and J by 6 bases, with 16 bases left in between. The sample originates from a study of T cell repertoires in cytomegalovirus infection. Across the whole study: It can be stated that public TCR beta signatures indicated CMV infection as well as a matching HLA type.

This TCR came from a human donor in good health (CMV status not recorded). Some clones in this sample may be carry-over from other donors' samples. Sequencing was carried out using PBMCs, sequenced either directly or after in vitro stimulation (not recorded which). The chain couples TRBV7-8 to TRBJ1-4; D ambiguous. In DNA form, the CDR3 reads TGTGCCAGCAGCCCACGGAACCGTTTACATGAAAAACTGTTTTTT. Its translation is CASSPRNRLHEKLFF.